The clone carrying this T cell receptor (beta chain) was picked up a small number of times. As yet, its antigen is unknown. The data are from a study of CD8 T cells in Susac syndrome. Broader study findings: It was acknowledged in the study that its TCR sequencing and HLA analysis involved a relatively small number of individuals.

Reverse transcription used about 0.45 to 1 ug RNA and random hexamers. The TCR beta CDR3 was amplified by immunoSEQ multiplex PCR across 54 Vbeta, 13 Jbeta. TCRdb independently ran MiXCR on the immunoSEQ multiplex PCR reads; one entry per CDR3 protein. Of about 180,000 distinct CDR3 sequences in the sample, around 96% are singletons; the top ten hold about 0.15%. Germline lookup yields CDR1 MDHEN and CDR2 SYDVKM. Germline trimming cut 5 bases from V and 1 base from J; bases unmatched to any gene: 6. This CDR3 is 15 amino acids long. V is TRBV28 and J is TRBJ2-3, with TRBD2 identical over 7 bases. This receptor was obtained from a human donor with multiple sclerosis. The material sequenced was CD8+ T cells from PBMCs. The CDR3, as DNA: TGTGCCAGCAGTCCTTCGGGACTACGCACAGATACGCAGTATTTT. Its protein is CASSPSGLRTDTQYF.